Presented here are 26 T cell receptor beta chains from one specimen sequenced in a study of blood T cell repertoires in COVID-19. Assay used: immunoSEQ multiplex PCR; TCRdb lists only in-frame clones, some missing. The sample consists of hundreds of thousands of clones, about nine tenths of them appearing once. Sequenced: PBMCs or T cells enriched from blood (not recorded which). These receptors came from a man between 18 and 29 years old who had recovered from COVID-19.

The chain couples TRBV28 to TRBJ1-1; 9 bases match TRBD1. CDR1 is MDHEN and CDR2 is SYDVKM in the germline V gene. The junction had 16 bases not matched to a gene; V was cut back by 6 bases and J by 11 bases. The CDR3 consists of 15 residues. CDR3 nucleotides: TGTGCCAGCAGCTCTCCGACAGGGGGAAATTTTGGGGCTTTCTTT. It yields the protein CASSSPTGGNFGAFF.

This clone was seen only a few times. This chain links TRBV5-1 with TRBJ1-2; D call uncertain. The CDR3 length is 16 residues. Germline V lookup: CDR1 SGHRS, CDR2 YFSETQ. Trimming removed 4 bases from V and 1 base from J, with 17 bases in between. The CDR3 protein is CASSRTGETHNYGYTF. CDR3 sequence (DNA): TGCGCCAGCAGCCGCACTGGGGAGACTCATAACTATGGCTACACCTTC.

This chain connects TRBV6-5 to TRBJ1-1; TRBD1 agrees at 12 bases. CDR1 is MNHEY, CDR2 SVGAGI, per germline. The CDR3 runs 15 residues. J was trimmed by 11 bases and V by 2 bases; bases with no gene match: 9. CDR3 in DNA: TGTGCCAGCAGTTACAGCGGGACAGGGGGCTCTGGGGCTTTCTTT. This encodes CASSYSGTGGSGAFF.

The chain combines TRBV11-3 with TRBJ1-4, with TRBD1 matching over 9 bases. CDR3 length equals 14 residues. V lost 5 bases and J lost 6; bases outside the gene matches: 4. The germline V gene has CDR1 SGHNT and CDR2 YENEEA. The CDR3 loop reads CASSKQGADEKLFF. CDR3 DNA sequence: TGTGCCAGCAGCAAACAGGGGGCGGATGAAAAACTGTTTTTT.

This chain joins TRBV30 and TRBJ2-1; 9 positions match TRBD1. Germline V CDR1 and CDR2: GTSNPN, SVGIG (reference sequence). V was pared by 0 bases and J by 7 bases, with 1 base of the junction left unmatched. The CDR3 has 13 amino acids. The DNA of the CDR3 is TGTGCCTGGAGTGTACAGGGGGCTAATGAGCAGTTCTTC. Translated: CAWSVQGANEQFF. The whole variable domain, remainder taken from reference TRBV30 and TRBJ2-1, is SQTIHQWPATLVQPVGSPLSLECTVEGTSNPNLYWYRQAAGRGLQLLFYSVGIGQISSEVPQNLSASRPQDRQFILSSKKLLLSDSGFYLCAWSVQGANEQFFGPGTRLTVL.

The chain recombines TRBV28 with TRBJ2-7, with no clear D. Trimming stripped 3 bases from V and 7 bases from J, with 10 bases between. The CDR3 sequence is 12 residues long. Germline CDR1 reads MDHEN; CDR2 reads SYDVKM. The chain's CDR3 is CASSLLSREQYF. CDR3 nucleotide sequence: TGTGCCAGCAGTTTGCTGTCGAGAGAGCAGTACTTC.

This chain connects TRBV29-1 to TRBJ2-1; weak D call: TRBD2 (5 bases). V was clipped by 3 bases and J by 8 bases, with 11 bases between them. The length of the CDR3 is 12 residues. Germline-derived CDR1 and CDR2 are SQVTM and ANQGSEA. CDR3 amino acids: CSVESSTDEQFF. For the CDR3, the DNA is TGCAGCGTTGAGTCTAGCACGGATGAGCAGTTCTTC.

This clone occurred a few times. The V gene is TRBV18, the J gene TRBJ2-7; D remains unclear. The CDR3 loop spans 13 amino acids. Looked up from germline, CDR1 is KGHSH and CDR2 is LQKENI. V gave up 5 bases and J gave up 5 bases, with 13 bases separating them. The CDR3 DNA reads TGTGCCAGCTCATCCGGGTCCGCCGACGAGCAGTACTTC. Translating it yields CASSSGSADEQYF.

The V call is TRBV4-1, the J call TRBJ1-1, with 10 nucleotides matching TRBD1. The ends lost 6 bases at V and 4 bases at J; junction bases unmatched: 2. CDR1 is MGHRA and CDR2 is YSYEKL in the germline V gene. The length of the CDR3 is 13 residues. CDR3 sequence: CASSGQGGTEAFF. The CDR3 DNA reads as TGCGCCAGCAGTGGACAGGGGGGCACTGAAGCTTTCTTT.

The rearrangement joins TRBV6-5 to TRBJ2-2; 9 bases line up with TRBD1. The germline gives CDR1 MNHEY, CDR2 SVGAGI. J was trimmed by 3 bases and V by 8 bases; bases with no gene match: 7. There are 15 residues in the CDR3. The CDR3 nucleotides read TGTGCCAGCCTTACAGGGGGCTTGGACACCGGGGAGCTGTTTTTT. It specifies CASLTGGLDTGELFF.

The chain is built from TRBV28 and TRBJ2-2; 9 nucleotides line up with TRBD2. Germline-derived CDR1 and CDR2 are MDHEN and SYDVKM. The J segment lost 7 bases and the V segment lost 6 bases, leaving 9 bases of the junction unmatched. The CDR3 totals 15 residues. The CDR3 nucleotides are TGTGCCAGCAGGACAATAGCGGGAGTCGGCGGGGAGCTGTTTTTT. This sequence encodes CASRTIAGVGGELFF.

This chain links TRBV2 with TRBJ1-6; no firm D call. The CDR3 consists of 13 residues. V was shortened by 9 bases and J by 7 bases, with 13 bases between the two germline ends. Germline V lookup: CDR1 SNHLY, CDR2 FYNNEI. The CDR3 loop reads CARRPERNSPLHF. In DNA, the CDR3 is TGTGCCAGACGACCTGAGCGCAATTCACCCCTCCACTTT.

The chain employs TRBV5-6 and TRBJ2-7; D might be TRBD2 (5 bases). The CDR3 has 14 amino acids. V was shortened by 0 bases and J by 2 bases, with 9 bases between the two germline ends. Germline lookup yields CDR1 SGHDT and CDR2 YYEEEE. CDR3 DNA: TGTGCCAGCAGCTTGGCTCCAGCGGCCTACGAGCAGTACTTC. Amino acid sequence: CASSLAPAAYEQYF. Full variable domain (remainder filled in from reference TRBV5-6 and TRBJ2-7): DAGVTQSPTHLIKTRGQQVTLRCSPKSGHDTVSWYQQALGQGPQFIFQYYEEEERQRGNFPDRFSGHQFPNYSSELNVNALLLGDSALYLCASSLAPAAYEQYFGPGTRLTVT.

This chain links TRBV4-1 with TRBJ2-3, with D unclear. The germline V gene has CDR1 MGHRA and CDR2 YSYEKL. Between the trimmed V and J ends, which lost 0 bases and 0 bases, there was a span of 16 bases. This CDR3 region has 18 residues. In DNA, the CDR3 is TGCGCCAGCAGCCAAGATGGCCGAGGCGGCAAGAGCACAGATACGCAGTATTTT. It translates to CASSQDGRGGKSTDTQYF.

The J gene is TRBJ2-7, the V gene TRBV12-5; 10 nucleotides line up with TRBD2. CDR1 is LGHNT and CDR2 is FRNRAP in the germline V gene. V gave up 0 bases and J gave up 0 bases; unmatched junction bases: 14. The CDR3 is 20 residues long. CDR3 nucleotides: TGTGCTAGTGGTTTGGTATTAGGACAGCGGGAGGGACCAAGCTCCTACGAGCAGTACTTC. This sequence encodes CASGLVLGQREGPSSYEQYF.

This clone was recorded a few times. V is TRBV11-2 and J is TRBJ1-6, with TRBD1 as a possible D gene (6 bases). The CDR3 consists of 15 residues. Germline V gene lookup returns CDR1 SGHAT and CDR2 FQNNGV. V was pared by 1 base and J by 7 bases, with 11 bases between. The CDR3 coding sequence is TGTGCCAGCAGCTTAGCTCCAGGGGTGAATTCACCCCTCCACTTT. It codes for CASSLAPGVNSPLHF.

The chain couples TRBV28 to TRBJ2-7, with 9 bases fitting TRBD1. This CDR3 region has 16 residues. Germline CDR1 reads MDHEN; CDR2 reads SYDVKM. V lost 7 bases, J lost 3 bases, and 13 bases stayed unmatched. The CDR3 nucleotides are TGTGCCAGCATTAAGACCGGGACAGGGAGTATCTACGAGCAGTACTTC. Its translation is CASIKTGTGSIYEQYF.

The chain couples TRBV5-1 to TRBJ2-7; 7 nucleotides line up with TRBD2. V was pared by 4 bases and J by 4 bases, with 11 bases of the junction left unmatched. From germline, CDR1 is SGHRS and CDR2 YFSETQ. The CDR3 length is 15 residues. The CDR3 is CASSPTSGVRYEQYF. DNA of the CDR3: TGCGCCAGCAGCCCGACGAGCGGGGTGCGTTACGAGCAGTACTTC.

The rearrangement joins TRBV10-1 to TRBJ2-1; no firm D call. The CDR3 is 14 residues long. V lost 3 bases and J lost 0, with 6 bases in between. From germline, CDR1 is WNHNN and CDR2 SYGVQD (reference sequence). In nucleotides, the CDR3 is TGCGCCAGCAGTGAAACAAACTCCTACAATGAGCAGTTCTTC. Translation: CASSETNSYNEQFF.

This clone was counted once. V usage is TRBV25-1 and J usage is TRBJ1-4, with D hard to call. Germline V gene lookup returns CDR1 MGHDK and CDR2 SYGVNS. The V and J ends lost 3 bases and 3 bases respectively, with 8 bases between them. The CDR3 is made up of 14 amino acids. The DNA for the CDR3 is TGTGCCAGCAGTGACCGGCAGGCTAATGAAAAACTGTTTTTT. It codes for CASSDRQANEKLFF.

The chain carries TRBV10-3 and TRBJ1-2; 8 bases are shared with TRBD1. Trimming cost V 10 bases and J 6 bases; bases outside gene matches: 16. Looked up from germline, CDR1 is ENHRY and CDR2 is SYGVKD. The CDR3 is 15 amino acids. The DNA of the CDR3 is TGTGCCACCCTCTCCTCGGGACAGGAGAAACATGGCTACACCTTC. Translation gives CATLSSGQEKHGYTF.

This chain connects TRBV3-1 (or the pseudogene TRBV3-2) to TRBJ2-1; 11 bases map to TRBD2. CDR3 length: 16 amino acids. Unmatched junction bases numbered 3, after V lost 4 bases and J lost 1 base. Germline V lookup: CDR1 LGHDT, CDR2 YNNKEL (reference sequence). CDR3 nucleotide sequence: TGTGCCAGCAGCCTAGCGGGAGGGGGTTCCTACAATGAGCAGTTCTTC. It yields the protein CASSLAGGGSYNEQFF.

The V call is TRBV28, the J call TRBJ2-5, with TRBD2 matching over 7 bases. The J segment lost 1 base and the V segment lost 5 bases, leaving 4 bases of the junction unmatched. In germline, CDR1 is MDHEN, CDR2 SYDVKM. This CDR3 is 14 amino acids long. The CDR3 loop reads CASSPLAVQETQYF. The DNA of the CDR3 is TGTGCCAGCAGTCCTCTAGCGGTCCAAGAGACCCAGTACTTC.

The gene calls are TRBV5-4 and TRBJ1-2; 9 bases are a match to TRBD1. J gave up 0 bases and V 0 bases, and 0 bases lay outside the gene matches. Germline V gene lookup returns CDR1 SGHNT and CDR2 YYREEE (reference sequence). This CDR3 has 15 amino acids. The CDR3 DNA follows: TGTGCCAGCAGCTTGGGACAGGGGGCTAACTATGGCTACACCTTC. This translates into CASSLGQGANYGYTF. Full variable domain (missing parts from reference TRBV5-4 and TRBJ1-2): ETGVTQSPTHLIKTRGQQVTLRCSSQSGHNTVSWYQQALGQGPQFIFQYYREEENGRGNFPPRFSGLQFPNYSSELNVNALELDDSALYLCASSLGQGANYGYTFGSGTRLTVV.

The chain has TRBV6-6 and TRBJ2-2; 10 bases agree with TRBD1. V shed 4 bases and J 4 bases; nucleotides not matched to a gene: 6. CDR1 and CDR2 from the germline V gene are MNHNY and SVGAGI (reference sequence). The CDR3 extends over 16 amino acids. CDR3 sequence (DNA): TGTGCCAGCAGTTCGACAGGGGGCGTCCTCACCGGGGAGCTGTTTTTT. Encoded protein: CASSSTGGVLTGELFF.

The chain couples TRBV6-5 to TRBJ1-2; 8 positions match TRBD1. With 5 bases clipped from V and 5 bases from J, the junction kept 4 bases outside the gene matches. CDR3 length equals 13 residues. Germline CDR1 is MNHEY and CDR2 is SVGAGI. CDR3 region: CASSTRTGYGYTF. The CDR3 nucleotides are TGTGCCAGCAGTACCCGGACAGGGTATGGCTACACCTTC.